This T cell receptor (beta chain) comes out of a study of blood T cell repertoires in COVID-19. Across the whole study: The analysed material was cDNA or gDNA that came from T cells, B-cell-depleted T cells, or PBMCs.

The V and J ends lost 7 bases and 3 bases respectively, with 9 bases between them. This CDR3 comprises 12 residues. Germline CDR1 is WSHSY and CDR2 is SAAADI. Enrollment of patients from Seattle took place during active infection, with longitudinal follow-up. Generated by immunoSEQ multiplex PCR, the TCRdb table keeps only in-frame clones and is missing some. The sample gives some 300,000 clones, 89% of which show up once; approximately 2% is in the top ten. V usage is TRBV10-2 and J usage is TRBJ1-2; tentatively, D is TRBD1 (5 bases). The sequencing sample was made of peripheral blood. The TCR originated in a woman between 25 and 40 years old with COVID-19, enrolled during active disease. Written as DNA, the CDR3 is TGCGCCAGCAAGGGGATGGACTATGGCTACACCTTC. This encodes CASKGMDYGYTF.